Below, 26 T cell receptor beta chains from the same sample are listed, as sequenced in a study of T cells in Graves' hyperthyroidism and ophthalmopathy. TCR beta CDR3 region amplification was performed from RNA transcripts. TCR CDR3 underwent first-round RT-PCR with the HTBI primer set. Each CDR3 protein is one row after TCRdb ran MiXCR on the multiplex PCR reads. The sample carries roughly 500,000 distinct CDR3 sequences, about 14% recorded once. Source material: blood. The source of these receptors is a woman aged 30 to 39 with Graves' hyperthyroidism that later progressed to Graves' ophthalmopathy.

This clonotype was seen ten or more times. The rearrangement joins TRBV18 to TRBJ2-1, with D possibly TRBD2 on 6 matching bases. The CDR3 totals 14 residues. The germline V and J ends were trimmed by 2 bases and 8 bases, with 13 bases remaining between them. The germline V gene encodes CDR1 KGHSH and CDR2 LQKENI. DNA of the CDR3: TGTGCCAGCTCACCAGGGCTAGCGAGGGATGAGCAGTTCTTC. Amino acid sequence: CASSPGLARDEQFF.

This clonotype was recorded many times. V and J are TRBV28 and TRBJ2-7; weak D call: TRBD2 (5 bases). The V end was cut by 6 bases, the J end by 0 bases, with 12 bases between. From germline, CDR1 is MDHEN and CDR2 SYDVKM. The CDR3 has 14 amino acids. CDR3 coding DNA: TGTGCCAGCAGGGTCAGAGGGTTCTCCTACGAGCAGTACTTC. Translated, it gives CASRVRGFSYEQYF.

This clonotype was observed at least ten times. The V call is TRBV18, the J call TRBJ2-7; D not resolved. The V and J ends lost 0 bases and 3 bases respectively, with 6 bases between them. The CDR3 has 13 residues. Germline V gives CDR1 KGHSH, CDR2 LQKENI. CDR3 DNA: TGTGCCAGCTCACCACCGACCGACTACGAGCAGTACTTC. It is translated as CASSPPTDYEQYF.

The chain has TRBV4-3 and TRBJ2-2; D possibly matches TRBD1 or TRBD2 (6 bases each). V was shortened by 4 bases and J by 2 bases, with 17 bases between the two germline ends. Germline V CDR1 and CDR2: LGHNA, YSLEER. The CDR3 is 17 residues long. CDR3 bases: TGCGCCAGCAGCCCTATGGGGGCGGGATTTAACACCGGGGAGCTGTTTTTT. Its translation is CASSPMGAGFNTGELFF.

This clonotype was counted between two and nine times. The chain carries TRBV10-3 and TRBJ1-6; D perhaps matches TRBD1 (5 bases). The CDR3 sequence is 19 residues long. V was pared by 2 bases and J by 6 bases, with 23 bases between. Germline CDR1 reads ENHRY; CDR2 reads SYGVKD. CDR3 in amino acids: CAISEAYGTLSPGNSPLHF. CDR3 in DNA: TGTGCCATCAGTGAGGCATACGGGACGTTATCTCCGGGTAATTCACCCCTCCACTTT.

This clonotype has only one observation. This rearrangement joins TRBV11-1 to TRBJ1-2; 10 positions agree with TRBD1. The germline CDR1 and CDR2 sequences are SGHAT and FQDESV (reference sequence). V was clipped by 7 bases and J by 8 bases; unmatched bases: 16. This CDR3 has 16 residues. The CDR3 DNA follows: TGTGCCAGCAACAGTATCAACGGGGGGACAGGGGACGGCTACACCTTC. This codes for CASNSINGGTGDGYTF. The full variable domain, completed using reference TRBV11-1 and TRBJ1-2, is EAEVAQSPRYKITEKSQAVAFWCDPISGHATLYWYRQILGQGPELLVQFQDESVVDDSQLPKDRFSAERLKGVDSTLKIQPAELGDSAMYLCASNSINGGTGDGYTFGSGTRLTVV.

The table lists this clonotype with many counts. The V gene is TRBV11-3, the J gene TRBJ2-5; perhaps TRBD2 as D (6 bases). The CDR3 has 14 residues. Germline loops: CDR1 SGHNT, CDR2 YENEEA. The V and J ends lost 2 bases and 5 bases respectively, with 12 bases between them. The CDR3 DNA reads TGTGCCAGCAGCTTACCGATCGGGGGTGAGACCCAGTACTTC. It translates to CASSLPIGGETQYF.

This clonotype was recorded a few times. The chain joins TRBV13 to TRBJ2-2, with 13 bases identical to TRBD2. The junction had 15 bases not matched to a gene; V was cut back by 5 bases and J by 6 bases. Germline CDR1 reads PRHDT; CDR2 reads FYEKMQ (reference sequence). The CDR3 extends over 19 amino acids. CDR3 region: CASSQFGTSGINYPGELFF. In nucleotides, the CDR3 is TGTGCCAGCAGCCAATTCGGGACTAGCGGGATTAACTATCCCGGGGAGCTGTTTTTT.

J is TRBJ1-5 and V is TRBV19; 7 nucleotides line up with TRBD1. V was pared by 7 bases and J by 5 bases, with 8 bases of the junction left unmatched. Germline-derived CDR1 and CDR2 are LNHDA and SQIVND (reference sequence). This CDR3 spans 14 amino acids. CDR3 DNA: TGTGCCAGTATATCGGGACAGCAGCATCAGCCCCAGCATTTT. Translated, it gives CASISGQQHQPQHF.

There are many counts of this clonotype. The J gene is TRBJ1-5, the V gene TRBV19, with D possibly matching TRBD1 (5 bases). V was pared by 3 bases and J by 4 bases, with 16 bases between. CDR1 LNHDA and CDR2 SQIVND come from the germline V gene (reference sequence). The CDR3 is 16 residues long. The CDR3 DNA is TGTGCCAGTAGTATCTGGGGACTCAACCCGAATCAGCCCCAGCATTTT. Protein product: CASSIWGLNPNQPQHF.

This clonotype was picked up many times. The chain recombines TRBV28 with TRBJ1-2; D might be TRBD1 (6 bases). Germline V gives CDR1 MDHEN, CDR2 SYDVKM. This CDR3 is 14 amino acids long. V lost 5 bases and J 8 bases, leaving 18 bases between the germline ends. CDR3 residues: CASSTPGGAGGYTF. The CDR3 nucleotides are TGTGCCAGCAGTACCCCGGGGGGGGCGGGAGGCTACACCTTC.

This clonotype has at least ten counts. The V and J genes are TRBV11-3 and TRBJ2-1; TRBD2 matches 12 bases. V gave up 2 bases and J gave up 7 bases; unmatched junction bases: 0. CDR1 is SGHNT, CDR2 YENEEA, per germline. CDR3 length: 14 amino acids. CDR3 sequence (DNA): TGTGCCAGCAGCTTAACTAGCGGGAGGAATGAGCAGTTCTTC. Its protein is CASSLTSGRNEQFF.

This clonotype has ten or more counts. One end of the junction fails to match germline, which may point to a read error. This chain links TRBV7-7 with TRBJ2-1; D is tentatively TRBD1 or TRBD2 (5 bases each). Germline CDR1 is SSHAT and CDR2 is FNYEAQ (reference sequence). This CDR3 region has 16 residues. The DNA of the CDR3 is TGTGCTAGCAGCTTAGGTTCGGGACGGCCCTACAATGAGCAGTTCTTC. Its translation is CASSLGSGRPYNEQFF.

This clonotype was counted many times. The chain links TRBV20-1 to TRBJ1-4; 7 bases are shared with TRBD1. V was clipped by 6 bases and J by 1 base; unmatched bases: 5. The CDR3 is made up of 14 amino acids. Germline values: CDR1 DFQATT, CDR2 SNEGSKA (reference sequence). The CDR3 loop reads CSASQGGTNEKLFF. CDR3 coding DNA: TGCAGTGCGTCTCAGGGGGGAACTAATGAAAAACTGTTTTTT.

This chain uses TRBV28 with TRBJ2-3; 11 positions match TRBD2. This CDR3 contains 15 residues. The germline V gene has CDR1 MDHEN and CDR2 SYDVKM. Trimming cost V 8 bases and J 4 bases; bases outside gene matches: 8. Here the CDR3 reads CASGDLAGGPDTQYF. The CDR3 coding sequence is TGTGCCAGCGGCGATCTAGCGGGAGGCCCAGATACGCAGTATTTT.

The sample holds many counts of this clonotype. V gene TRBV7-9 combines with J gene TRBJ2-7; 7 bases map to TRBD2. Trimming cost V 4 bases and J 5 bases; bases outside gene matches: 5. The length of the CDR3 is 13 residues. CDR1 SEHNR and CDR2 FQNEAQ come from the germline V gene (reference sequence). The CDR3 DNA sequence: TGTGCCAGCAGCTCGGGCAGCGGGAACGAGCAGTACTTC. Protein product: CASSSGSGNEQYF.

The chain links TRBV27 to TRBJ2-1; the D gene is possibly TRBD2 (6 bases). This CDR3 comprises 18 residues. Trimming took 4 bases from V and 1 from J, leaving 20 bases between them. Germline CDR1 reads MNHEY; CDR2 reads SMNVEV (reference sequence). The CDR3 is CASSSPGIGGSSYNEQFF. The CDR3 DNA reads TGTGCCAGCAGTTCCCCGGGGATTGGGGGGAGTTCCTACAATGAGCAGTTCTTC.

The V and J genes are TRBV2 and TRBJ2-2; D perhaps matches TRBD1 (6 bases). The germline CDR1 and CDR2 sequences are SNHLY and FYNNEI. The CDR3 is 14 amino acids. Trimming took 8 bases from V and 0 from J, leaving 10 bases between them. The chain's CDR3 is CASPRTANTGELFF. The CDR3 DNA sequence: TGTGCCAGCCCGCGGACAGCGAACACCGGGGAGCTGTTTTTT. The entire variable domain, with the rest obtained from reference TRBV2 and TRBJ2-2, is as follows: EPEVTQTPSHQVTQMGQEVILRCVPISNHLYFYWYRQILGQKVEFLVSFYNNEISEKSEIFDDQFSVERPDGSNFTLKIRSTKLEDSAMYFCASPRTANTGELFFGEGSRLTVL.

This clonotype has at least ten counts. This rearrangement joins TRBV6-1 to TRBJ2-1; the match to TRBD2 covers 7 bases. Trimming took 5 bases from V and 0 from J; bases not matched to a gene: 1. Germline loops: CDR1 MNHNS, CDR2 SASEGT. The CDR3 covers 14 residues. In nucleotides, the CDR3 is TGTGCCAGCAGTTGGACTAGCTCCTACAATGAGCAGTTCTTC. Translation gives CASSWTSSYNEQFF.

This clonotype was detected many times. The V call is TRBV9, the J call TRBJ1-2, with TRBD1 matching over 7 bases. The germline gives CDR1 SGDLS, CDR2 YYNGEE. V lost 0 bases to trimming and J lost 7 bases; unmatched junction nucleotides: 12. The CDR3 extends over 16 amino acids. The CDR3 region is CASSVEVEGARSGYTF. In nucleotides, the CDR3 is TGTGCCAGCAGCGTAGAAGTGGAGGGGGCGAGGAGTGGCTACACCTTC.

J is TRBJ1-2 and V is TRBV30; D might be TRBD1 (6 bases). The CDR3 covers 13 residues. V was clipped by 2 bases and J by 7 bases, with 14 bases between them. CDR1 and CDR2 from the germline V gene are GTSNPN and SVGIG (reference sequence). The CDR3 is CAWSIETGLGYTF. The DNA of the CDR3 is TGTGCCTGGAGTATTGAGACAGGCCTTGGCTACACCTTC.

This clonotype was counted a few times. This chain links TRBV12-3 or TRBV12-4 with TRBJ2-5; TRBD1 matches at 8 bases. This CDR3 region has 15 residues. Germline trimming cut 4 bases from V and 2 bases from J; bases unmatched to any gene: 6. In nucleotides, the CDR3 is TGTGCCAGCAGTTCTACAGGGGGACCACAAGAGACCCAGTACTTC. Amino acid sequence: CASSSTGGPQETQYF.

V usage is TRBV3-1 and J usage is TRBJ1-4; no clear D. V lost 8 bases and J 8 bases, leaving 15 bases between the germline ends. This CDR3 comprises 13 residues. Germline V gene sequence: CDR1 LGHDT, CDR2 YNNKEL (reference sequence). CDR3 residues: CASQAGWQEKLFF. DNA for the CDR3: TGTGCCAGCCAGGCCGGGTGGCAAGAAAAACTGTTTTTT.

In its sample, this clonotype was seen a few times. The chain joins TRBV3-1 to TRBJ2-3, with D hard to call. The V gene's germline CDR1 is LGHDT and CDR2 YNNKEL (reference sequence). The CDR3 length is 16 residues. V lost 4 bases and J 1 base, leaving 15 bases between the germline ends. CDR3 loop: CASSPATNTGTDTQYF. As DNA, the CDR3 is TGTGCCAGCAGCCCGGCGACCAACACGGGCACAGATACGCAGTATTTT.

This clonotype occurred many times. V gene TRBV12-3 or TRBV12-4 combines with J gene TRBJ2-7; 8 bases agree with TRBD1. J lost 0 bases, V lost 3 bases, and 7 bases had no gene match. The CDR3 is 16 residues long. CDR3 bases: TGTGCCAGCAGTTTCCGGACAGGGATCAGCTCCTACGAGCAGTACTTC. It translates to CASSFRTGISSYEQYF.

The table lists this clonotype with many counts. This chain links TRBV4-1 with TRBJ1-1; unclear D gene. The CDR3 extends over 15 amino acids. Trimming removed 4 bases at V and 4 bases at J, with 16 bases between. Germline V gives CDR1 MGHRA, CDR2 YSYEKL. The CDR3 region has the DNA TGCGCCAGCAGCCCGCTTGGGAAAATGTTCACTGAAGCTTTCTTT. Translating gives CASSPLGKMFTEAFF.